Listed below are T cell receptor beta chains from one sample, sequenced in a study of tumor-infiltrating lymphocytes in oesophageal squamous cell carcinoma. TCRdb processed the PCR reads anew with MiXCR; each CDR3 protein has one entry. The sample gives about 20,000 distinct CDR3 sequences, around 43% of which show up once; around a sixth is in the top ten. The sequenced material came from normal esophageal tissue next to the tumor. Receptors originate from a female donor with esophageal squamous cell carcinoma. CDR3s include the opening cysteine and the closing phenylalanine or tryptophan. D genes are given only for firm matches. Clone size appears in some rows only: once, few, many, or a class for an expanded clone.

CDR3 protein: CASRTQGNTEAFF
CDR3 DNA: TGTGCCAGCAGGACACAGGGTAACACTGAAGCTTTCTTT
D gene: -
J gene: TRBJ1-1
V gene: TRBV7-2
clone size: once

CDR3 protein: CASSSQGVSYEQYF
CDR3 DNA: TGTGCCAGCAGCTCGCAGGGGGTCTCCTACGAGCAGTACTTC
D gene: TRBD1
J gene: TRBJ2-7
V gene: TRBV7-6
clone size: -

CDR3 protein: CASSPGQSNTGELFF
CDR3 DNA: TGTGCCAGCTCACCGGGACAGAGTAATACCGGGGAGCTGTTTTTT
D gene: TRBD1
J gene: TRBJ2-2
V gene: TRBV18
clone size: -

CDR3 protein: CASSLTEAGGPETQYF
CDR3 DNA: TGTGCCAGCAGCTTAACGGAAGCGGGGGGCCCAGAGACCCAGTACTTC
D gene: TRBD2
J gene: TRBJ2-5
V gene: TRBV7-3
clone size: few

CDR3 protein: CASSLLSVGFGEKYF
CDR3 DNA: TGTGCCAGCAGCTTACTGTCGGTTGGCTTTGGGGAGAAGTACTTT
D gene: -
J gene: TRBJ2-4
V gene: TRBV7-2
clone size: -

CDR3 protein: CASSPQAGGRQETQYF
CDR3 DNA: TGTGCCAGCAGCCCCCAAGCGGGGGGGCGACAGGAGACCCAGTACTTC
D gene: TRBD2
J gene: TRBJ2-5
V gene: TRBV7-2
clone size: -

CDR3 protein: CASRTTGPSTDTQYF
CDR3 DNA: TGTGCCAGCAGGACGACAGGGCCTAGCACAGATACGCAGTATTTT
D gene: TRBD1
J gene: TRBJ2-3
V gene: TRBV28
clone size: -

CDR3 protein: CASSLGFAGLASRGYEQYF
CDR3 DNA: TGTGCCAGCAGCTTAGGTTTTGCCGGGTTAGCGTCAAGGGGGTACGAGCAGTACTTC
D gene: -
J gene: TRBJ2-7
V gene: TRBV7-4
clone size: -

CDR3 protein: CASSLAKGTMGSPLHF
CDR3 DNA: TGTGCCAGCAGCTTAGCGAAGGGGACCATGGGTTCACCCCTCCACTTC
D gene: -
J gene: TRBJ2-4
V gene: TRBV7-9
clone size: -

CDR3 protein: CASSADGATLHSPLHF
CDR3 DNA: TGTGCCAGCAGCGCGGACGGAGCAACCCTTCATTCACCCCTCCACTTC
D gene: -
J gene: TRBJ2-5
V gene: TRBV5-3
clone size: -

CDR3 protein: CASTNRGNTGELFF
CDR3 DNA: TGCGCCAGCACCAACAGGGGGAACACCGGGGAGCTGTTTTTT
D gene: TRBD1
J gene: TRBJ2-2
V gene: TRBV5-1
clone size: many

CDR3 protein: CASKLDRSDNQPQHF
CDR3 DNA: TGTGCCAGCAAATTGGACAGGTCCGACAATCAGCCCCAGCATTTT
D gene: TRBD1
J gene: TRBJ1-5
V gene: TRBV27
clone size: many

CDR3 protein: CASSYSGYTGEQFF
CDR3 DNA: TGTGCCAGCAGTTACTCAGGGTACACCGGGGAGCAGTTTTTT
D gene: -
J gene: TRBJ2-2
V gene: TRBV6-6
clone size: -

CDR3 protein: CASSLAGRGNNQPQHF
CDR3 DNA: TGTGCCAGCAGCTTGGCGGGCAGGGGAAACAATCAGCCCCAGCATTTT
D gene: -
J gene: TRBJ1-5
V gene: TRBV5-6
clone size: medium-sized

CDR3 protein: CASSVAGEIHGYTF
CDR3 DNA: TGTGCCAGCAGTGTGGCGGGGGAAATACATGGCTACACCTTC
D gene: -
J gene: TRBJ1-2
V gene: TRBV6-1
clone size: medium-sized

CDR3 protein: CASSIRTSGSSGANVLTF
CDR3 DNA: TGTGCCAGCAGCATTAGGACTAGCGGGAGCTCCGGGGCCAACGTCCTGACTTTC
D gene: TRBD2
J gene: TRBJ2-6
V gene: TRBV7-2
clone size: -

CDR3 protein: CASSWPGQGAIEAFF
CDR3 DNA: TGTGCCAGCAGTTGGCCTGGGCAGGGGGCGATTGAAGCTTTCTTT
D gene: TRBD1
J gene: TRBJ1-1
V gene: TRBV12-3/TRBV12-4
clone size: many

CDR3 protein: CASSRVPQETQYF
CDR3 DNA: TGTGCCAGCAGTAGAGTTCCCCAAGAGACCCAGTACTTC
D gene: -
J gene: TRBJ2-5
V gene: TRBV12-3/TRBV12-4
clone size: -

CDR3 protein: CATSKKGGQGTGANVLTF
CDR3 DNA: TGTGCCACCAGCAAAAAGGGAGGACAGGGAACAGGGGCCAACGTCCTGACTTTC
D gene: TRBD1
J gene: TRBJ2-6
V gene: TRBV15
clone size: -

CDR3 protein: CASRFTQGAAYNEQFF
CDR3 DNA: TGCGCCAGCAGGTTCACCCAGGGGGCGGCCTACAATGAGCAGTTCTTC
D gene: TRBD1
J gene: TRBJ2-1
V gene: TRBV5-1
clone size: -

CDR3 protein: CASSFYGGYGYTF
CDR3 DNA: TGTGCCAGCAGCTTTTACGGGGGCTATGGCTACACCTTC
D gene: -
J gene: TRBJ1-2
V gene: TRBV3-1
clone size: -

CDR3 protein: CASSEALPRNKGEQYF
CDR3 DNA: TGTGCCAGCAGTGAAGCGCTTCCCCGAAACAAGGGAGAGCAGTACTTC
D gene: -
J gene: TRBJ2-7
V gene: TRBV2
clone size: -

CDR3 protein: CASSQSRVGQFF
CDR3 DNA: TGTGCCAGCAGCCAGTCAAGGGTCGGGCAGTTCTTC
D gene: -
J gene: TRBJ2-1
V gene: TRBV5-6
clone size: -

CDR3 protein: CASSESAGTGYPEQFF
CDR3 DNA: TGTGCCAGCAGTGAAAGTGCGGGGACAGGGTATCCTGAGCAGTTCTTC
D gene: TRBD1
J gene: TRBJ2-1
V gene: TRBV6-1
clone size: -

CDR3 protein: CASSSRGNYNEQFF
CDR3 DNA: TGTGCCAGCAGCTCGCGGGGGAACTACAATGAGCAGTTCTTC
D gene: TRBD2
J gene: TRBJ2-1
V gene: TRBV7-9
clone size: -

CDR3 protein: CASSVVGNKDNEQFF
CDR3 DNA: TGTGCCAGCAGCGTAGTAGGGAACAAGGACAATGAGCAGTTCTTC
D gene: -
J gene: TRBJ2-1
V gene: TRBV9
clone size: -